One and the same sample provided the 19 T cell receptor beta chains below, sequenced in a study of T cell responses to AZD1222 COVID-19 vaccine. Here immunoSEQ multiplex PCR was the method, and the copy in TCRdb shows in-frame clones only, minus some. Here the sample spans 70,000 to 95,000 clones, approximately 90% being singletons. The input for sequencing was peripheral blood, taken 28 days after the second AZD1222 dose. The origin of the receptors is an adult who received the AZD1222 COVID-19 vaccine.

V is TRBV27 and J is TRBJ1-2; D gene unclear. This CDR3 region has 12 residues. V lost 1 base to trimming and J lost 5 bases, with 5 bases between them. In germline, CDR1 is MNHEY, CDR2 SMNVEV (reference sequence). In DNA form, the CDR3 reads TGTGCCAGCAGTTTATACGGGTATGGCTACACCTTC. This translates into CASSLYGYGYTF.

The rearrangement uses TRBV7-9 and TRBJ2-1, with D possibly being TRBD1 or TRBD2 (5 bases each). Trimming took 6 bases from V and 0 from J, leaving 12 bases between them. CDR1 and CDR2 from the germline V gene are SEHNR and FQNEAQ (reference sequence). The CDR3 is 15 residues long. CDR3 nucleotides: TGTGCCAGCAGAGGCGGGCAGGGCTCCTACAATGAGCAGTTCTTC. Amino acid sequence: CASRGGQGSYNEQFF.

J is TRBJ1-1 and V is TRBV28, with 11 positions matching TRBD1. CDR1 and CDR2 (germline): MDHEN, SYDVKM. The CDR3 runs 17 residues. The J segment lost 0 bases and the V segment lost 6 bases, leaving 9 bases of the junction unmatched. CDR3 loop: CASRGEDRGPMNTEAFF. In DNA, the CDR3 is TGTGCCAGCAGGGGGGAGGACAGGGGGCCGATGAACACTGAAGCTTTCTTT.

The rearrangement links TRBV29-1 to TRBJ1-4; D is uncertain. The CDR3 length is 12 residues. V lost 5 bases, J lost 5 bases, and 9 bases lay in between. Germline CDR1 SQVTM, CDR2 ANQGSEA. In DNA form, the CDR3 reads TGCAGCGTTATAGTAGAGAATGAAAAACTGTTTTTT. Translated: CSVIVENEKLFF.

The CDR3 coding sequence is TGTGCCAGCAGTTTTTCATGGGGACTGAACACTGAAGCTTTCTTT. Translating it yields CASSFSWGLNTEAFF. This chain links TRBV28 with TRBJ1-1, with a weak D call TRBD1 (5 bases). Per germline, CDR1 MDHEN and CDR2 SYDVKM. Trimming cost V 3 bases and J 0 bases, with 11 bases left between them. The CDR3 extends over 15 amino acids.

The rearrangement links TRBV5-1 to TRBJ2-1; 14 bases are shared with TRBD2. The length of the CDR3 is 16 residues. Trimming at V came to 4 bases and at J to 8 bases, leaving 8 bases not matched to a gene. The germline CDR1 and CDR2 sequences are SGHRS and YFSETQ. CDR3 nucleotides: TGCGCCAGCAGCAAGGGGACTAGCGGGAGCAGGCATGAGCAGTTCTTC. This codes for CASSKGTSGSRHEQFF.

The genes are TRBV6-5 and TRBJ2-7, with 8 bases aligning to TRBD2. The germline gives CDR1 MNHEY, CDR2 SVGAGI. This CDR3 spans 14 amino acids. The J segment lost 3 bases and the V segment lost 3 bases, leaving 4 bases of the junction unmatched. CDR3 sequence reads: CASSYTSGGYEQYF. The CDR3 DNA sequence: TGTGCCAGCAGTTATACTAGCGGAGGCTACGAGCAGTACTTC.

This sequence joins TRBV19 and TRBJ2-7, with 7 bases that match TRBD1. Per germline, CDR1 LNHDA and CDR2 SQIVND (reference sequence). This CDR3 is 16 amino acids long. The junction had 10 bases not matched to a gene; V was cut back by 3 bases and J by 2 bases. The CDR3 DNA reads TGTGCCAGTAGTATGTCGGGAACCGGGACAGCCTACGAGCAGTACTTC. It translates to CASSMSGTGTAYEQYF.

The chain is built from TRBV6-6 and TRBJ1-5, with TRBD1 matching over 9 bases. CDR3 size: 17 residues. The V gene end was trimmed by 5 bases and the J gene end by 4 bases; junction bases not matched to a gene: 12. CDR1 MNHNY and CDR2 SVGAGI come from the germline V gene (reference sequence). The CDR3 spells CASSRRLQQGANQPQHF. The CDR3 coding sequence is TGTGCCAGCAGTCGCAGACTACAACAGGGGGCGAATCAGCCCCAGCATTTT.

In its sample, this clone was seen a few times. The CDR3 DNA is TGTGCCAGCAGCTTGGGGCTAGAAGAGACCCAGTACTTC. Translating gives CASSLGLEETQYF. This chain links TRBV5-5 with TRBJ2-5; no firm D call. CDR3 length: 13 residues. Germline V gene sequence: CDR1 SGHKS, CDR2 YYEKEE (reference sequence). V was clipped by 0 bases and J by 3 bases, with 6 bases between them.

CDR3 sequence: CATSDAGADTQYF. Here the CDR3 DNA reads TGTGCCACCAGTGACGCAGGGGCAGATACGCAGTATTTT. This rearrangement joins TRBV24-1 to TRBJ2-3, with a tentative D call TRBD1 (6 bases). Per the germline V gene, CDR1 is KGHDR and CDR2 is SFDVKD. This CDR3 has 13 residues. Trimming cost V 4 bases and J 4 bases, with 8 bases left between them.

The chain has TRBV5-1 and TRBJ2-5; 7 bases are a match to TRBD2. Losses at the gene ends were 4 bases for V and 5 bases for J; bases not matched to a gene: 11. From germline, CDR1 is SGHRS and CDR2 YFSETQ. The CDR3 covers 15 residues. The CDR3 DNA follows: TGCGCCAGCAGCATCCGACTAGCTAGTGGCGAGACCCAGTACTTC. The encoded protein is CASSIRLASGETQYF.

The chain recombines TRBV11-2 with TRBJ1-2, with a tentative D call TRBD1 (6 bases). This CDR3 has 14 residues. The V end was cut by 2 bases, the J end by 4 bases, with 11 bases between. Per the germline V gene, CDR1 is SGHAT and CDR2 is FQNNGV. The CDR3 reads CASSLPGAFYGYTF. The CDR3, as DNA: TGTGCCAGCAGCTTACCAGGGGCGTTCTATGGCTACACCTTC.

The V call is TRBV19, the J call TRBJ2-7; 8 bases line up with TRBD2. The CDR3 extends over 15 amino acids. The germline gives CDR1 LNHDA, CDR2 SQIVND (reference sequence). V gave up 4 bases and J gave up 3 bases; unmatched junction bases: 8. Here the CDR3 DNA reads TGTGCCAGTAGTACCGGACTAGCCGTCTACTACGAGCAGTACTTC. Translation: CASSTGLAVYYEQYF. The complete variable domain, with remaining parts taken from reference TRBV19 and TRBJ2-7, reads DGGITQSPKYLFRKEGQNVTLSCEQNLNHDAMYWYRQDPGQGLRLIYYSQIVNDFQKGDIAEGYSVSREKKESFPLTVTSAQKNPTAFYLCASSTGLAVYYEQYFGPGTRLTVT.

The chain couples TRBV11-3 to TRBJ2-3; 8 positions match TRBD2. This CDR3 spans 15 amino acids. Germline trimming cut 4 bases from V and 4 bases from J; bases unmatched to any gene: 7. Germline V gives CDR1 SGHNT, CDR2 YENEEA. DNA of the CDR3: TGTGCCAGCAGCTCTAGCGGGCTTACCTCAGATACGCAGTATTTT. This sequence encodes CASSSSGLTSDTQYF.

This rearrangement joins TRBV4-2 to TRBJ2-2, with a tentative D call TRBD2 (6 bases). CDR1 and CDR2 (germline): LGHNA, YNFKEQ. Trimming cost V 0 bases and J 2 bases, with 13 bases left between them. This CDR3 spans 17 amino acids. CDR3 sequence: CASSQDFGGANTGELFF. In nucleotides, the CDR3 is TGTGCCAGCAGCCAAGATTTCGGCGGGGCAAACACCGGGGAGCTGTTTTTT.

This chain connects TRBV9 to TRBJ2-3; 13 bases are shared with TRBD2. The CDR3 runs to 16 residues. Trimming removed 4 bases from V and 7 bases from J; junction bases left unmatched: 9. CDR1 is SGDLS and CDR2 is YYNGEE in the germline V gene. The CDR3 loop reads CASSTQLAGGPNTQYF. The CDR3 DNA reads TGTGCCAGCAGCACGCAACTAGCGGGAGGGCCAAATACGCAGTATTTT. Complete variable domain (other parts from reference TRBV9 and TRBJ2-3): DSGVTQTPKHLITATGQRVTLRCSPRSGDLSVYWYQQSLDQGLQFLIQYYNGEERAKGNILERFSAQQFPDLHSELNLSSLELGDSALYFCASSTQLAGGPNTQYFGPGTRLTVL.

This clone is classed as hyperexpanded. The chain employs TRBV5-1 and TRBJ1-1; possible D gene TRBD1, 5 bases. Per the germline V gene, CDR1 is SGHRS and CDR2 is YFSETQ. V lost 4 bases to trimming and J lost 2 bases, with 15 bases between them. The CDR3 loop spans 15 amino acids. CDR3: CASSLGTYTNTEAFF. CDR3 nucleotide sequence: TGCGCCAGCAGCCTAGGGACCTACACAAACACTGAAGCTTTCTTT. The variable domain in full, with the rest retrieved from reference TRBV5-1 and TRBJ1-1, is KAGVTQTPRYLIKTRGQQVTLSCSPISGHRSVSWYQQTPGQGLQFLFEYFSETQRNKGNFPGRFSGRQFSNSRSEMNVSTLELGDSALYLCASSLGTYTNTEAFFGQGTRLTVV.

The CDR3 protein is CASIEQGASGELFF. The DNA of the CDR3 is TGTGCCAGCATAGAACAGGGGGCGTCCGGGGAGCTGTTTTTT. V and J are TRBV7-6 and TRBJ2-2; 9 nucleotides line up with TRBD1. V dropped 7 bases and J dropped 6; count of bases not matched to a gene: 6. The length of the CDR3 is 14 residues. In germline, CDR1 is SGHVS, CDR2 FNYEAQ.